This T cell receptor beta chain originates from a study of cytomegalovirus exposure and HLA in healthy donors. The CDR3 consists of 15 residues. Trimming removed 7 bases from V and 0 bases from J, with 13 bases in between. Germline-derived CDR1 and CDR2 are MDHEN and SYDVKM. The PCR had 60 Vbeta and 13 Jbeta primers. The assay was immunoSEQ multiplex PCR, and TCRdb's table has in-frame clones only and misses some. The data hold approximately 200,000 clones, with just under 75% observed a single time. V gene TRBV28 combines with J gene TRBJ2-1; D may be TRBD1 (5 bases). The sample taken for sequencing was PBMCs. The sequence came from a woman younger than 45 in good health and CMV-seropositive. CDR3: CASTETVSSYNEQFF. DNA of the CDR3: TGTGCCAGCACCGAGACAGTGAGCTCCTACAATGAGCAGTTCTTC. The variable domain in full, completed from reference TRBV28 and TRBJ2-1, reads DVKVTQSSRYLVKRTGEKVFLECVQDMDHENMFWYRQDPGLGLRLIYFSYDVKMKEKGDIPEGYSVSREKKERFSLILESASTNQTSMYLCASTETVSSYNEQFFGPGTRLTVL.